The 32 T cell receptor beta chains reported below all come from one sample, sequenced in a study of blood T cell repertoires in COVID-19. Profiling relied on immunoSEQ multiplex PCR, and the TCRdb table lists in-frame clones only, not all of them. Of 300,000 to 500,000 clones listed, 88% were seen once; the top ten hold over 2%. Material for sequencing was PBMCs or T cells enriched from blood (not recorded which). These receptors all come from a woman in her thirties or forties with acute COVID-19.

V and J are TRBV7-8 and TRBJ2-1; 8 positions match TRBD2. Per the germline V gene, CDR1 is SGHVS and CDR2 is FQNEAQ. This CDR3 comprises 15 residues. V gave up 5 bases and J gave up 7 bases; unmatched junction bases: 10. The CDR3 region has the DNA TGTGCCAGCAGCCCCCCGGGACTAGGTATTAATGAGCAGTTCTTC. Protein: CASSPPGLGINEQFF.

The chain carries TRBV21-1 and TRBJ2-5; the D segment call TRBD1 is taken from the table without a DNA check. TRBV21-1 constitutes a pseudogene. CDR3 length: 15 residues. CDR3 nucleotides: TGTGCCAGCCCCGAGGACAGGTACCACCCGTGGACCCAGTACTTC. Its translation: CASPEDRYHPWTQYF.

This sequence joins TRBV28 and TRBJ2-2; 8 bases map to TRBD1. CDR1 is MDHEN and CDR2 is SYDVKM in the germline V gene. The ends lost 3 bases at V and 4 bases at J; junction bases unmatched: 7. This CDR3 region has 16 residues. CDR3 nucleotides: TGTGCCAGCAGTTTGCTCCCGGGACAGGCCACCGGGGAGCTGTTTTTT. It encodes CASSLLPGQATGELFF.

The rearrangement joins TRBV5-1 to TRBJ2-6; D is unclear. Germline V gene lookup returns CDR1 SGHRS and CDR2 YFSETQ. The CDR3 has 16 amino acids. The V gene lost 2 bases and the J gene lost 0 bases, with 9 bases spanning the gap. CDR3 DNA sequence: TGCGCCAGCAGCTTCAATCAGGACTCTGGGGCCAACGTCCTGACTTTC. This encodes CASSFNQDSGANVLTF.

The chain carries TRBV9 and TRBJ2-1; D uncertain. This CDR3 region has 12 residues. The V gene's germline CDR1 is SGDLS and CDR2 YYNGEE. Trimming took off 4 bases at V and 5 bases at J, with 7 bases between the two ends. The CDR3 is CASSPLNNEQFF. DNA for the CDR3: TGTGCCAGCAGCCCACTGAACAATGAGCAGTTCTTC.

The chain combines TRBV28 with TRBJ1-4, with 8 bases aligning to TRBD1. The CDR3 has 14 amino acids. CDR1 MDHEN and CDR2 SYDVKM come from the germline V gene. V shed 4 bases, J shed 6 bases, and the junction held 4 bases outside the gene matches. This chain's CDR3 is CASSSRGLDEKLFF. The CDR3 DNA is TGTGCCAGCAGTTCCAGGGGGCTGGATGAAAAACTGTTTTTT.

This clone was seen only once. The rearrangement links TRBV19 to TRBJ1-1, with 9 bases that match TRBD1. J gave up 3 bases and V 3 bases, and 5 bases lay outside the gene matches. The CDR3 sequence is 15 residues long. From germline, CDR1 is LNHDA and CDR2 SQIVND (reference sequence). CDR3: CASSIPGQGYTEAFF. Here the CDR3 DNA reads TGTGCCAGTAGTATTCCCGGACAGGGGTACACTGAAGCTTTCTTT.

This sequence joins TRBV20-1 and TRBJ1-2; D possibly corresponds to TRBD1 (5 bases). CDR1 is DFQATT, CDR2 SNEGSKA, per germline (reference sequence). There are 12 residues in the CDR3. V dropped 3 bases and J dropped 8 bases, with 13 bases sitting between them. The CDR3 loop is CSASGAGKGYTF. The CDR3 DNA sequence: TGCAGTGCTAGTGGGGCCGGGAAAGGCTACACCTTC.

V gene TRBV7-6 combines with J gene TRBJ1-3, with D unclear. The V gene lost 8 bases and the J gene lost 0 bases, with 11 bases spanning the gap. The CDR3 length is 14 residues. The germline V gene has CDR1 SGHVS and CDR2 FNYEAQ. The CDR3 nucleotides are TGTGCCAGCTCGTCGTCGAGCTCTGGAAACACCATATATTTT. Amino acids: CASSSSSSGNTIYF.

This rearrangement joins TRBV1 to TRBJ2-1; TRBD2 was called by the table and not checked on the DNA. TRBV1 is termed a pseudogene. The CDR3 consists of 16 residues. The chain's CDR3 is CTSSQDGGGALNEQFF. The CDR3, as DNA: TGCACCAGCAGCCAAGATGGTGGGGGGGCTTTGAATGAGCAGTTCTTC.

The chain links TRBV18 to TRBJ2-5; D is unclear. Germline assignment: CDR1 KGHSH and CDR2 LQKENI. CDR3 size: 13 residues. V was cut by 2 bases and J by 5 bases, with 9 bases left in between. The CDR3, as DNA: TGTGCCAGCTCACCATCCGGGTTGGAGACCCAGTACTTC. It is translated as CASSPSGLETQYF. Supplemented by reference TRBV18 and TRBJ2-5, the full variable domain reads NAGVMQNPRHLVRRRGQEARLRCSPMKGHSHVYWYRQLPEEGLKFMVYLQKENIIDESGMPKERFSAEFPKEGPSILRIQQVVRGDSAAYFCASSPSGLETQYFGPGTRLLVL.

In the case of this clone: The junction departs from the called germline gene at one end, perhaps through a read error. The chain uses TRBV6-5 and TRBJ1-2; D is ambiguous. Germline CDR1 MNHEY, CDR2 SVGAGI. The length of the CDR3 is 13 residues. The CDR3 nucleotides are TGTGCCAGCAGTGACTCCGGGGAGAGGGGCTACACCTTC. It codes for CASSDSGERGYTF.

This clone was counted once. The chain has TRBV19 and TRBJ1-1; possible D gene TRBD1, 6 bases. Germline assignment: CDR1 LNHDA and CDR2 SQIVND (reference sequence). The CDR3 contains 13 residues. Trimming cost V 6 bases and J 11 bases, with 19 bases left between them. This CDR3 reads CASRSGQALWAFF. CDR3 bases: TGTGCCAGTAGGTCGGGACAAGCGTTGTGGGCTTTCTTT.

The chain combines TRBV20-1 with TRBJ2-3; D not certain. Germline assignment: CDR1 DFQATT and CDR2 SNEGSKA (reference sequence). V was shortened by 5 bases and J by 6 bases, with 6 bases between the two germline ends. CDR3 length: 10 residues. CDR3 in DNA: TGCAGTGCTGTGTCGGATACGCAGTATTTT. Protein sequence: CSAVSDTQYF.

This clone was seen a handful of times. The gene calls are TRBV6-5 and TRBJ1-5; the match to TRBD1 covers 9 bases. Germline assignment: CDR1 MNHEY and CDR2 SVGAGI. This CDR3 is 14 amino acids long. Losses at the gene ends were 5 bases for V and 9 bases for J; bases not matched to a gene: 8. In DNA form, the CDR3 reads TGTGCCAGCAGTCCAGACAGGGGGGGGTGGCCCCAGCATTTT. Residues: CASSPDRGGWPQHF.

The rearrangement joins TRBV20-1 to TRBJ2-3; 10 nucleotides match TRBD2. The germline gives CDR1 DFQATT, CDR2 SNEGSKA (reference sequence). With 3 bases clipped from V and 5 bases from J, the junction kept 8 bases outside the gene matches. This CDR3 has 15 amino acids. This CDR3 reads CSASQRGGRRDTQYF. In DNA form, the CDR3 reads TGCAGTGCTAGTCAGCGGGGGGGTAGAAGAGATACGCAGTATTTT.

The genes are TRBV30 and TRBJ2-7; 10 nucleotides align to TRBD1. V lost 2 bases and J lost 7; bases outside the gene matches: 8. The CDR3 runs 14 residues. Per germline, CDR1 GTSNPN and CDR2 SVGIG (reference sequence). The CDR3 bases are TGTGCCTGGAGTAAGGGACAGGGGAGAGGGGAGCAGTACTTC. Translating it yields CAWSKGQGRGEQYF.

The chain joins TRBV5-1 to TRBJ1-4; 8 positions agree with TRBD1. Germline lookup yields CDR1 SGHRS and CDR2 YFSETQ. The CDR3 runs to 15 residues. J lost 2 bases, V lost 3 bases, and 3 bases had no gene match. CDR3 amino acids: CASSWTGSTNEKLFF. DNA of the CDR3: TGCGCCAGCAGCTGGACAGGGTCCACTAATGAAAAACTGTTTTTT. The entire variable domain, with the rest obtained from reference TRBV5-1 and TRBJ1-4, is as follows: KAGVTQTPRYLIKTRGQQVTLSCSPISGHRSVSWYQQTPGQGLQFLFEYFSETQRNKGNFPGRFSGRQFSNSRSEMNVSTLELGDSALYLCASSWTGSTNEKLFFGSGTQLSVL.

The chain carries TRBV5-1 and TRBJ2-5; D may be TRBD2 (6 bases). CDR3 length: 15 residues. Deletions cut 0 bases from V and 0 bases from J, with 9 bases between. Germline V gene data show CDR1 as SGHRS and CDR2 as YFSETQ. The CDR3 DNA is TGCGCCAGCAGCTTGGAGCGGGCGTACCAAGAGACCCAGTACTTC. This gives the protein CASSLERAYQETQYF.

The chain recombines TRBV7-9 with TRBJ2-7; D perhaps matches TRBD1 (5 bases). The CDR3 covers 14 residues. Germline V gene sequence: CDR1 SEHNR, CDR2 FQNEAQ (reference sequence). The V and J ends lost 5 bases and 5 bases respectively, with 16 bases between them. The CDR3 loop is CASSITQGTHEQYF. The CDR3, as DNA: TGTGCCAGCAGCATCACCCAGGGTACCCACGAGCAGTACTTC.

This chain joins TRBV7-9 and TRBJ1-1, with D possibly being TRBD1 (6 bases). This CDR3 is built from 15 residues. Germline lookup yields CDR1 SEHNR and CDR2 FQNEAQ (reference sequence). V shed 4 bases and J shed 1 base, with 13 bases lying between them. The DNA for the CDR3 is TGTGCCAGCAGCTCTTCCGGGACATCGAACACTGAAGCTTTCTTT. Its translation: CASSSSGTSNTEAFF.

Only a few counts were recorded for this clone. V and J are TRBV15 and TRBJ1-1, with D possibly being TRBD1 (6 bases). This CDR3 region has 14 residues. CDR1 is LNHNV and CDR2 is YYDKDF in the germline V gene (reference sequence). V lost 2 bases and J 5 bases, leaving 12 bases between the germline ends. CDR3 loop: CATSRRGAGTEAFF. Here the CDR3 DNA reads TGTGCCACCAGCAGACGGGGGGCTGGAACTGAAGCTTTCTTT.

The chain uses TRBV7-7 and TRBJ2-1, with TRBD2 matching 8 bases. The length of the CDR3 is 16 residues. Per germline, CDR1 SSHAT and CDR2 FNYEAQ (reference sequence). The trim removed 0 bases at V and 8 bases at J, leaving 9 bases unmatched. The CDR3 reads CASSLAGTRRNDEQFF. The CDR3, as DNA: TGTGCCAGCAGCTTAGCCGGGACTAGGCGTAACGATGAGCAGTTCTTC.

This clone was detected only a few times. The chain combines TRBV7-9 with TRBJ2-6; 7 nucleotides align to TRBD1. The germline gives CDR1 SEHNR, CDR2 FQNEAQ (reference sequence). With V trimmed by 5 bases and J by 1 base, 11 bases remained unmatched. CDR3 length: 18 residues. The CDR3 DNA is TGTGCCAGCAGCCCCTCGACAGGGCAGGGTTCTGGGGCCAACGTCCTGACTTTC. It yields the protein CASSPSTGQGSGANVLTF.

In this sample, this clone turned up once. This chain uses TRBV5-4 with TRBJ2-3; 8 nucleotides match TRBD2. Germline V gene sequence: CDR1 SGHNT, CDR2 YYREEE (reference sequence). The CDR3 runs 17 residues. V lost 1 base and J lost 2; bases outside the gene matches: 9. CDR3 nucleotides: TGTGCCAGCAGCTTGTATCCAGCGGGGGCCGTCACAGATACGCAGTATTTT. Protein: CASSLYPAGAVTDTQYF.

The V call is TRBV6-6, the J call TRBJ2-6, with 8 bases that match TRBD1. The J segment lost 0 bases and the V segment lost 5 bases, leaving 6 bases of the junction unmatched. Germline V gives CDR1 MNHNY, CDR2 SVGAGI (reference sequence). The CDR3 is 17 residues long. CDR3: CASSPDTGGSGANVLTF. Here the CDR3 DNA reads TGTGCCAGCAGTCCCGACACAGGGGGCTCTGGGGCCAACGTCCTGACTTTC.

V usage is TRBV12-3 or TRBV12-4 and J usage is TRBJ1-3; D is ambiguous. V was clipped by 5 bases and J by 8 bases, with 10 bases between them. This CDR3 region has 12 residues. CDR3 loop: CASSALGDTIYF. CDR3 in DNA: TGTGCCAGCAGTGCCTTGGGAGACACCATATATTTT.

This sequence joins TRBV5-1 and TRBJ1-1; D remains unclear. The CDR3 has 14 residues. Trimming cost V 4 bases and J 1 base, with 11 bases left between them. The germline CDR1 and CDR2 sequences are SGHRS and YFSETQ. Here the CDR3 DNA reads TGCGCCAGCAGCAGCGGACGGGGGAACACTGAAGCTTTCTTT. It is translated as CASSSGRGNTEAFF.

This CDR3 is CASSGQGWVYGYTF. CDR3 in DNA: TGCGCCAGCAGTGGACAGGGTTGGGTCTATGGCTACACCTTC. V usage is TRBV10-1 and J usage is TRBJ1-2; 7 nucleotides agree with TRBD1. Germline CDR1 and CDR2: WNHNN and SYGVQD (reference sequence). The junction had 6 bases not matched to a gene; V was cut back by 4 bases and J by 4 bases. The CDR3 has 14 amino acids.

The V gene is TRBV20-1, the J gene TRBJ2-5; TRBD2 matches 12 bases. This CDR3 contains 16 residues. Germline V lookup: CDR1 DFQATT, CDR2 SNEGSKA (reference sequence). V lost 3 bases to trimming and J lost 0 bases; unmatched junction nucleotides: 5. This CDR3 is CSASGWTSGDQETQYF. DNA for the CDR3: TGCAGTGCTAGTGGGTGGACTAGCGGGGACCAAGAGACCCAGTACTTC.

The gene calls are TRBV12-3 or TRBV12-4 and TRBJ1-2; 8 nucleotides align to TRBD1. The CDR3 length is 13 residues. The trim removed 8 bases at V and 7 bases at J, leaving 9 bases unmatched. CDR3 bases: TGTGCCAGCGCGGACAGGGAAAGTTCTGGCTACACCTTC. Translating it yields CASADRESSGYTF.

This clone was detected a few times. V usage is TRBV7-9 and J usage is TRBJ2-7; 8 nucleotides match TRBD2. Germline assignment: CDR1 SEHNR and CDR2 FQNEAQ (reference sequence). This CDR3 has 15 residues. J gave up 0 bases and V 5 bases, and 6 bases lay outside the gene matches. This CDR3 reads CASSLTSGGSYEQYF. CDR3 nucleotide sequence: TGTGCCAGCAGCCTAACAAGCGGGGGCTCCTACGAGCAGTACTTC.